Listed here is a single T cell receptor beta chain. Patients had residual fresh-frozen tumor tissue and more than two years of survival data. This entry comes from a study of glioma-infiltrating T cells after dendritic cell vaccination. About the study: Monocyte-derived dendritic cells, cultured 6 to 8 days with IL-4 and GM-CSF, were pulsed with autologous tumor lysate.

The PCR used 60 V beta and 13 J beta primers. Generated by immunoSEQ multiplex PCR, the TCRdb table keeps only in-frame clones and is missing some. The sample comprises tens of thousands of clones, 65% to 90% of which are singletons, and 7.9% rests with the top ten. Per the germline V gene, CDR1 is SGHAT and CDR2 is FQNNGV. This CDR3 has 15 amino acids. Losses at the gene ends were 1 base for V and 5 bases for J; bases not matched to a gene: 3. Material: blood, obtained before dendritic cell vaccination. The chain uses TRBV11-2 and TRBJ2-5, with 11 bases identical to TRBD2. The clonotype was recovered from a human donor with glioblastoma. The CDR3 region is CASSLASGGSETQYF. The CDR3 DNA sequence: TGTGCCAGCAGCTTAGCTAGCGGGGGGTCCGAGACCCAGTACTTC. Full variable domain (rest looked up from reference TRBV11-2 and TRBJ2-5): EAGVAQSPRYKIIEKRQSVAFWCNPISGHATLYWYQQILGQGPKLLIQFQNNGVVDDSQLPKDRFSAERLKGVDSTLKIQPAKLEDSAVYLCASSLASGGSETQYFGPGTRLLVL.